The present T cell receptor beta chain was sequenced within a study of identical twins. Points from the study as a whole: Among out-of-frame alpha sequences shared by twins, low generation probability occurred in excess. Twins shared beta out-of-frame sequences in excess, but this excess was weaker.

The CDR3 is 12 amino acids. Trimming removed 2 bases from V and 1 base from J, with 5 bases in between. The V gene's germline CDR1 is GTSNPN and CDR2 SVGIG (reference sequence). This clonotype turned up a few times. Its antigen is as yet unknown. Each CDR3 protein is one row after TCRdb ran MiXCR on the 5' RACE reads. This table holds 650,000 to 750,000 distinct CDR3 sequences, 21% found once. The data were also submitted as part of a second study, on T cells expressing NK-cell markers. That study adds: Sequencing covered eight donors, seven HCMV-seropositive and one seronegative.

V and J are TRBV30 and TRBJ1-1; D gene unclear. The specimen was PBMCs. This TCR derives from a woman aged 18-29 years in good health. The CDR3 DNA is TGTGCCTGGAGTCGGCGGAACACTGAAGCTTTCTTT. The encoded protein is CAWSRRNTEAFF.